This passage covers 18 T cell receptor beta chains from one sample sequenced in a study of blood T cell repertoires in COVID-19 (dated by TCRdb to 2020 to 2021). The library relied on the immunoSEQ multiplex PCR assay. TCRdb carries this immuneACCESS record with in-frame sequences only. Its versions omit some clonotypes, under half of them owing to an unresolved V gene in the studies checked, with the rest unexplained. The sample records roughly 430,000 clones, roughly 86% of which are singletons. 2% to 2.5% of the sample is in the top ten clones. Input material: PBMCs or T cells enriched from blood (not recorded which). Receptors were obtained from a woman between 40 and 55 years old with acute COVID-19.

V usage is TRBV14 and J usage is TRBJ1-1, with TRBD1 identical over 8 bases. The CDR3 covers 17 residues. V shed 4 bases, J shed 4 bases, and the junction held 14 bases outside the gene matches. The V gene's germline CDR1 is SGHDN and CDR2 FVKESK. CDR3 sequence: CASSPDRGRGLSTEAFF. The CDR3 DNA sequence: TGTGCCAGCAGCCCCGACAGGGGAAGGGGATTGAGCACTGAAGCTTTCTTT. The full variable domain, its missing parts supplied by reference TRBV14 and TRBJ1-1, is EAGVTQFPSHSVIEKGQTVTLRCDPISGHDNLYWYRRVMGKEIKFLLHFVKESKQDESGMPNNRFLAERTGGTYSTLKVQPAELEDSGVYFCASSPDRGRGLSTEAFFGQGTRLTVV.

This sequence joins TRBV29-1 and TRBJ2-3; D perhaps matches TRBD1 (5 bases). The V gene's germline CDR1 is SQVTM and CDR2 ANQGSEA. V shed 4 bases and J shed 1 base, with 9 bases lying between them. The CDR3 contains 13 residues. The CDR3 spells CSVGQPGTDTQYF. CDR3 DNA: TGCAGCGTTGGACAGCCTGGCACAGATACGCAGTATTTT.

V and J are TRBV5-1 and TRBJ1-1, with TRBD1 matching over 10 bases. Trimming took 0 bases from V and 6 from J; bases not matched to a gene: 5. Germline V gene data show CDR1 as SGHRS and CDR2 as YFSETQ. This CDR3 contains 15 residues. CDR3 in amino acids: CASSLVVGQGSEAFF. The CDR3 region has the DNA TGCGCCAGCAGCTTGGTCGTGGGACAGGGGTCTGAAGCTTTCTTT.

The rearrangement uses TRBV19 and TRBJ2-3; D not resolved. Germline CDR1 reads LNHDA; CDR2 reads SQIVND (reference sequence). Trimming shortened V by 4 bases and J by 1 base, and 12 bases separated the two germline ends. This CDR3 is built from 15 residues. The DNA of the CDR3 is TGTGCCAGTAGTAGGGCGCTTACCGGCACAGATACGCAGTATTTT. Translated: CASSRALTGTDTQYF.

The genes are TRBV29-1 and TRBJ2-1, with a tentative D call TRBD1 (6 bases). V lost 5 bases and J 3 bases, leaving 11 bases between the germline ends. This CDR3 spans 13 amino acids. Germline V gene sequence: CDR1 SQVTM, CDR2 ANQGSEA. The CDR3 loop reads CSVIGQYYNEQFF. The CDR3 DNA reads TGCAGCGTTATAGGACAGTACTACAATGAGCAGTTCTTC.

The genes are TRBV6-5 and TRBJ1-1, with D perhaps TRBD1 (5 bases). The CDR3 is 14 residues long. Trimming stripped 5 bases from V and 0 bases from J, with 10 bases between. Looked up from germline, CDR1 is MNHEY and CDR2 is SVGAGI. The CDR3 nucleotides read TGTGCCAGCAGTACCACAGGCCTGAACACTGAAGCTTTCTTT. This codes for CASSTTGLNTEAFF.

CDR3 protein: CASSGGLGNTIYF. CDR3 nucleotides: TGTGCCAGCAGTGGCGGGCTTGGAAACACCATATATTTT. The V and J genes are TRBV2 and TRBJ1-3, with D unclear. The germline gives CDR1 SNHLY, CDR2 FYNNEI. V was trimmed by 4 bases and J by 3 bases, leaving 7 bases between them. CDR3 length equals 13 residues.

This clone was counted only a few times. J is TRBJ1-1 and V is TRBV5-1, with a possible D match to TRBD1 (5 bases). Per germline, CDR1 SGHRS and CDR2 YFSETQ. V gave up 4 bases and J gave up 6 bases, with 22 bases separating them. The CDR3 is 16 amino acids. For the CDR3, the DNA is TGCGCCAGCAGCGTAGTCCTTGGAGGGACTATCCCTGAAGCTTTCTTT. Translated, it gives CASSVVLGGTIPEAFF.

The chain uses TRBV7-8 and TRBJ2-1, with 7 bases that match TRBD2. The CDR3 is 15 residues long. The germline CDR1 and CDR2 sequences are SGHVS and FQNEAQ. Trimming at V came to 5 bases and at J to 7 bases, leaving 11 bases not matched to a gene. CDR3 protein: CASSQTSQENNEQFF. The CDR3 DNA sequence: TGTGCCAGCAGCCAGACTAGCCAGGAAAATAATGAGCAGTTCTTC.

The CDR3 region has the DNA TGTGCCAGCAGTTACACCTGGACAGGAGGCGAAAAACTGTTTTTT. Translating it yields CASSYTWTGGEKLFF. The chain has TRBV6-5 and TRBJ1-4, with 7 bases fitting TRBD1. The junction had 8 bases not matched to a gene; V was cut back by 2 bases and J by 8 bases. The CDR3 has 15 residues. From germline, CDR1 is MNHEY and CDR2 SVGAGI.

This clone came up a few times. The rearrangement links TRBV6-4 to TRBJ1-2; 9 nucleotides agree with TRBD1. The CDR3 covers 14 residues. CDR1 and CDR2 from the germline V gene are MRHNA and SNTAGT. Trimming removed 2 bases from V and 7 bases from J; junction bases left unmatched: 5. The CDR3 sequence is CASSDTGGRSGYTF. In DNA, the CDR3 is TGTGCCAGCAGTGACACAGGGGGCCGGAGTGGCTACACCTTC.

The chain carries TRBV3-1 (or the pseudogene TRBV3-2) and TRBJ1-4; unclear D gene. V lost 2 bases and J lost 8, with 15 bases in between. The CDR3 runs 15 residues. CDR1 and CDR2 (germline): LGHDT, YNNKEL (reference sequence). CDR3: CASSQQTLPKEKLFF. In DNA form, the CDR3 reads TGTGCCAGCAGCCAACAGACTCTTCCCAAAGAAAAACTGTTTTTT.

V is TRBV7-2 and J is TRBJ2-7, with TRBD1 matching over 7 bases. The CDR3 contains 15 residues. Unmatched junction bases numbered 6, after V lost 1 base and J lost 3 bases. CDR1 and CDR2 (germline): SGHTA, FQGNSA. CDR3 protein: CASSLEAGGNYEQYF. The CDR3 DNA reads as TGTGCCAGCAGCTTAGAGGCAGGGGGTAACTACGAGCAGTACTTC.

The rearrangement uses TRBV29-1 and TRBJ1-6; 7 bases agree with TRBD1. V was clipped by 6 bases and J by 9 bases; unmatched bases: 14. This CDR3 has 15 residues. The germline CDR1 and CDR2 sequences are SQVTM and ANQGSEA. The CDR3: CSVASTGSEGSPLHF. The CDR3 nucleotides read TGCAGCGTCGCTTCGACAGGGTCAGAGGGTTCACCCCTCCACTTT.

This clone was observed a handful of times. This chain connects TRBV5-1 to TRBJ2-3; 10 bases map to TRBD1. Germline CDR1 and CDR2: SGHRS and YFSETQ. J gave up 6 bases and V 4 bases, and 8 bases lay outside the gene matches. CDR3 length: 15 residues. CDR3 nucleotides: TGCGCCAGCAGCCCCGGACAGGGGGATGCGGATACGCAGTATTTT. It translates to CASSPGQGDADTQYF.

This chain links TRBV4-1 with TRBJ2-7; 8 bases map to TRBD2. Germline assignment: CDR1 MGHRA and CDR2 YSYEKL. The CDR3 is 16 amino acids. Trimming at V came to 3 bases and at J to 0 bases, leaving 7 bases not matched to a gene. CDR3 nucleotides: TGCGCCAGCAGCCACCTTCCCGGGACTAGCTCCTACGAGCAGTACTTC. Protein: CASSHLPGTSSYEQYF.

The chain employs TRBV4-1 and TRBJ2-1, with 9 positions matching TRBD2. Germline V gene lookup returns CDR1 MGHRA and CDR2 YSYEKL. CDR3 size: 18 residues. The V gene end was trimmed by 0 bases and the J gene end by 0 bases; junction bases not matched to a gene: 6. The CDR3 bases are TGCGCCAGCAGCCAAGATCGAGAGCGGGGGGACTCCTACAATGAGCAGTTCTTC. Its protein is CASSQDRERGDSYNEQFF.

In this sample, this clone turned up once. V usage is TRBV14 and J usage is TRBJ1-2; 9 bases are a match to TRBD1. Unmatched junction bases numbered 3, after V lost 2 bases and J lost 2 bases. CDR3 size: 15 residues. Germline loops: CDR1 SGHDN, CDR2 FVKESK. DNA for the CDR3: TGTGCCAGCAGCCAAAACGACAGGGGGAACTATGGCTACACCTTC. It translates to CASSQNDRGNYGYTF.